This TCR beta chain was recorded in a study of vaccination and CD4 T cells after COVID-19. This clonotype was seen more than once but under ten times. The antigen remains unidentified. The Oncomine TCR Beta short-read assay generated sequence data from the DNA of cultured CD4+ T cells. Investigators obtained genomic DNA by extraction from cultured CD4+ T cells. TCRdb processed the PCR reads anew with MiXCR; each CDR3 protein has one entry. The data contain some 9,100 distinct CDR3 sequences, about 66% of them singletons. Treatment denoted: approximately 9-day PBMC culture with coronavirus spike peptide pools or control peptides (ViraFEST assay). Sequenced input: CD4+ T cells from blood, cultured in vitro. The source of this sequence is a human donor who had recovered from COVID-19.

The CDR3 loop reads CASSARDYTDTQYF. The CDR3 region has the DNA TGTGCCAGCAGTGCCAGGGATTACACAGATACGCAGTATTTT. The chain combines TRBV25-1 with TRBJ2-3, with a possible D match to TRBD1 (5 bases). V was shortened by 4 bases and J by 2 bases, with 10 bases between the two germline ends. Per the germline V gene, CDR1 is MGHDK and CDR2 is SYGVNS. The CDR3 loop spans 14 amino acids.